What follows describes a single TCR beta chain. Its antigen is still unknown. Using immunoSEQ multiplex PCR, the repertoire was profiled, and TCRdb retains in-frame clones only, with some absent. The table lists some 190,000 clones, around nine tenths of them singletons. The data derive from a study of T cell responses to AZD1222 COVID-19 vaccine. Broader study findings: Close to half of spike-specific TCRs reportedly recognize unmutated variant regions. Spike-spanning, vaccine-associated CD4 TCRs were dominant at 160-218 and 743-854.

The CDR3 has 14 residues. Between the trimmed V and J ends, which lost 1 base and 5 bases, there was a span of 9 bases. Germline V CDR1 and CDR2: SEHNR, FQNEAQ (reference sequence). This TCR derives from an adult who received the AZD1222 COVID-19 vaccine. Sample: peripheral blood, taken 28 days after the second AZD1222 dose. This chain connects TRBV7-9 to TRBJ2-1; unclear D gene. The chain's CDR3 is CASSLGNPNNEQFF. In nucleotides, the CDR3 is TGTGCCAGCAGCTTAGGGAACCCAAACAATGAGCAGTTCTTC.